Listed here are 22 T cell receptor beta chains from one sample, sequenced in a study of T-cell reconstitution after alpha-beta-depleted transplantation in children. A TCRbeta library incorporating unique molecular identifiers was prepared. TCRdb used MiXCR to reprocess the PCR reads, holding one entry per CDR3 protein. Of 230,000 or so distinct CDR3 sequences detected, approximately 9.7% appear once; the ten largest clones hold about 4.8%. Sample: PBMCs from the stem cell graft donor, taken from the stem cell graft. All receptors derive from a human donor who donated a stem cell graft to a child with SCID.

This clonotype was observed many times. The V and J genes are TRBV3-1 and TRBJ2-2; D ambiguous. V lost 1 base to trimming and J lost 3 bases, with 12 bases between them. The CDR3 covers 16 residues. Germline CDR1 LGHDT, CDR2 YNNKEL (reference sequence). The CDR3 nucleotides read TGTGCCAGCAGCCAAGGTTTCAGAGCCGACACCGGGGAGCTGTTTTTT. It is translated as CASSQGFRADTGELFF. Together with reference TRBV3-1 and TRBJ2-2, the CDR3 gives the full variable domain: DTAVSQTPKYLVTQMGNDKSIKCEQNLGHDTMYWYKQDSKKFLKIMFSYNNKELIINETVPNRFSPKSPDKAHLNLHINSLELGDSAVYFCASSQGFRADTGELFFGEGSRLTVL.

This clonotype was seen repeatedly, ten times or more. This chain uses TRBV5-1 with TRBJ2-7; no definite D call. This CDR3 has 14 amino acids. The germline V gene encodes CDR1 SGHRS and CDR2 YFSETQ. Deletions cut 0 bases from V and 3 bases from J, with 10 bases between. Here the CDR3 DNA reads TGCGCCAGCAGCTTGGGCAGTCAAAACTACGAGCAGTACTTC. It codes for CASSLGSQNYEQYF.

This clonotype was counted ten times or more. CDR3 residues: CATSRDFGGTDTQYF. In DNA form, the CDR3 reads TGTGCCACCAGCAGAGATTTTGGTGGCACAGATACGCAGTATTTT. The chain carries TRBV15 and TRBJ2-3, with no clear D. Trimming took 0 bases from V and 1 from J, leaving 8 bases between them. The CDR3 length is 15 residues. Germline CDR1 is LNHNV and CDR2 is YYDKDF (reference sequence). Together with reference TRBV15 and TRBJ2-3, the CDR3 gives the full variable domain: DAMVIQNPRYQVTQFGKPVTLSCSQTLNHNVMYWYQQKSSQAPKLLFHYYDKDFNNEADTPDNFQSRRPNTSFCFLDIRSPGLGDTAMYLCATSRDFGGTDTQYFGPGTRLTVL.

This clonotype has at least ten counts. The chain couples TRBV12-3 or TRBV12-4 to TRBJ2-1; D is unclear. The CDR3 totals 16 residues. With 1 base removed from V and 5 bases from J, the gap between germline ends came to 15 bases. The DNA for the CDR3 is TGTGCCAGCAGTTTAGGAATAGGGCAGAGAAACAATGAGCAGTTCTTC. Protein: CASSLGIGQRNNEQFF.

This clonotype was detected many times. J is TRBJ1-1 and V is TRBV12-5, with D tentatively TRBD1 (5 bases). The length of the CDR3 is 13 residues. Germline values: CDR1 LGHNT, CDR2 FRNRAP. V lost 2 bases, J lost 8 bases, and 12 bases lay in between. CDR3 loop: CASGLTAGSEAFF. CDR3 bases: TGTGCTAGTGGTTTGACGGCAGGGTCAGAAGCTTTCTTT.

This clonotype has ten or more counts. V and J are TRBV24-1 and TRBJ2-2, with D perhaps TRBD1 (7 bases). Germline CDR1 KGHDR, CDR2 SFDVKD. Trimming pared 5 bases from V and 1 base from J, leaving 22 bases between. The length of the CDR3 is 19 residues. The CDR3 DNA follows: TGTGCCACCAGTGGCCGGGGGACAGACGGGCCCGAGAACACCGGGGAGCTGTTTTTT. It specifies CATSGRGTDGPENTGELFF.

V and J are TRBV7-3 and TRBJ2-2; 12 nucleotides align to TRBD1. The germline V gene has CDR1 SGHTA and CDR2 FQGTGA. V lost 2 bases to trimming and J lost 7 bases; unmatched junction nucleotides: 5. The CDR3 runs to 16 residues. The DNA for the CDR3 is TGTGCCAGCAGCTTAGCGGGACAGGGGGCGATCGGGGAGCTGTTTTTT. Protein: CASSLAGQGAIGELFF.

This clonotype was found once. This may be a read error: a much more frequent sequence differs by one nucleotide. The chain carries TRBV5-5 and TRBJ2-1; the match to TRBD1 covers 9 bases. Germline V gives CDR1 SGHKS, CDR2 YYEKEE (reference sequence). CDR3 length: 16 amino acids. The CDR3 DNA reads as TGTGCCAGCAGCCTTTATGGACAGGGGCCTAACAATGAGCATTTCTTC. This sequence encodes CASSLYGQGPNNEHFF.

Many counts were recorded for this clonotype. The chain uses TRBV7-2 and TRBJ2-3; D not certain. The CDR3 totals 15 residues. Trimming stripped 1 base from V and 3 bases from J, with 11 bases between. CDR1 is SGHTA and CDR2 is FQGNSA in the germline V gene. The CDR3 is CASSLEGSRTDTQYF. Written as DNA, the CDR3 is TGTGCCAGCAGCTTAGAAGGCTCCAGGACAGATACGCAGTATTTT.

This clonotype was seen many times. The chain uses TRBV7-9 and TRBJ2-3, with D possibly being TRBD1 (5 bases). The germline V gene encodes CDR1 SEHNR and CDR2 FQNEAQ (reference sequence). The CDR3 is 14 amino acids. V dropped 6 bases and J dropped 14 bases, with 24 bases sitting between them. The CDR3 loop reads CASRPTPGLLQWYF. Written as DNA, the CDR3 is TGTGCCAGCAGACCTACTCCAGGGCTTCTCCAGTGGTATTTT. Complete variable domain (other parts from reference TRBV7-9 and TRBJ2-3): DTGVSQNPRHKITKRGQNVTFRCDPISEHNRLYWYRQTLGQGPEFLTYFQNEAQLEKSRLLSDRFSAERPKGSFSTLEIQRTEQGDSAMYLCASRPTPGLLQWYFGPGTRLTVL.

There are many counts of this clonotype. J is TRBJ2-3 and V is TRBV5-1; 8 positions match TRBD1. Germline V gene sequence: CDR1 SGHRS, CDR2 YFSETQ. With 5 bases clipped from V and 1 base from J, the junction kept 6 bases outside the gene matches. This CDR3 has 15 amino acids. CDR3 residues: CASSLQGEGTDTQYF. For the CDR3, the DNA is TGCGCCAGCAGTCTACAGGGGGAAGGCACAGATACGCAGTATTTT.

This clonotype was detected many times. The chain employs TRBV10-3 and TRBJ1-5, with D possibly TRBD1 on 5 matching bases. This CDR3 spans 13 amino acids. Germline loops: CDR1 ENHRY, CDR2 SYGVKD. The V gene lost 6 bases and the J gene lost 5 bases, with 11 bases spanning the gap. The CDR3 DNA is TGTGCCATCAGGGGGACGGTGGATCAGCCCCAGCATTTT. It specifies CAIRGTVDQPQHF.

This clonotype has at least ten counts. The V call is TRBV5-1, the J call TRBJ2-1, with 9 bases matching TRBD2. Losses at the gene ends were 3 bases for V and 10 bases for J; bases not matched to a gene: 14. From germline, CDR1 is SGHRS and CDR2 YFSETQ. This CDR3 region has 16 residues. The CDR3 DNA reads TGCGCCAGCAGCTCGCCTGCGGGGGGGCCGGGAGGAGAGCAGTTCTTC. Residues: CASSSPAGGPGGEQFF. The variable domain in full, completed from reference TRBV5-1 and TRBJ2-1, reads KAGVTQTPRYLIKTRGQQVTLSCSPISGHRSVSWYQQTPGQGLQFLFEYFSETQRNKGNFPGRFSGRQFSNSRSEMNVSTLELGDSALYLCASSSPAGGPGGEQFFGPGTRLTVL.

This clonotype has at least ten counts. This rearrangement joins TRBV29-1 to TRBJ1-2; 9 nucleotides match TRBD1. The CDR3 spans 12 residues. Germline CDR1 reads SQVTM; CDR2 reads ANQGSEA. The junction had 5 bases not matched to a gene; V was cut back by 7 bases and J by 5 bases. CDR3 protein: CSARDRVYGYTF. CDR3 in DNA: TGCAGCGCTCGGGACAGGGTTTATGGCTACACCTTC. The variable domain in full, with the rest retrieved from reference TRBV29-1 and TRBJ1-2, is SAVISQKPSRDICQRGTSLTIQCQVDSQVTMMFWYRQQPGQSLTLIATANQGSEATYESGFVIDKFPISRPNLTFSTLTVSNMSPEDSSIYLCSARDRVYGYTFGSGTRLTVV.

In its sample, this clonotype was seen a few times. The chain combines TRBV7-6 with TRBJ2-7; 8 bases match TRBD1. This CDR3 is 15 amino acids long. Per the germline V gene, CDR1 is SGHVS and CDR2 is FNYEAQ. Losses at the gene ends were 3 bases for V and 2 bases for J; bases not matched to a gene: 6. CDR3 nucleotide sequence: TGTGCCAGCAGCTTCCAGGACAGGGCGGCCTACGAGCAGTACTTC. Protein product: CASSFQDRAAYEQYF.

This clonotype showed up many times. This rearrangement joins TRBV5-1 to TRBJ2-1, with D tentatively TRBD1 or TRBD2 (5 bases each). The CDR3 has 14 residues. Trimming removed 0 bases at V and 10 bases at J, with 14 bases between. CDR1 is SGHRS, CDR2 YFSETQ, per germline. In DNA form, the CDR3 reads TGCGCCAGCAGCTTGGGAGGTCCGGGGCAAGAGCAGTTCTTC. Encoded protein: CASSLGGPGQEQFF.

This chain uses TRBV10-3 with TRBJ1-6, with 7 nucleotides matching TRBD1. V lost 2 bases to trimming and J lost 10 bases; unmatched junction nucleotides: 11. There are 16 residues in the CDR3. The germline V gene encodes CDR1 ENHRY and CDR2 SYGVKD. The CDR3 loop reads CAISEKDRMVLSPLHF. The CDR3 nucleotides are TGTGCCATCAGTGAGAAGGACAGGATGGTCCTCTCACCCCTCCACTTT.

This clonotype showed up many times. A much larger clone differs from this one at a single base, so this may be a read error. The rearrangement links TRBV7-9 to TRBJ2-7; no definite D call. The V and J ends lost 3 bases and 0 bases respectively, with 0 bases between them. The CDR3 has 11 residues. Germline values: CDR1 SEHNR, CDR2 FQNEAQ (reference sequence). CDR3 sequence (DNA): TGTGCCAGCAGCTTCTCCTACGAGCAGTACTTC. Its translation is CASSFSYEQYF.

This clonotype was found many times. This chain links TRBV11-2 with TRBJ1-5, with TRBD1 matching over 8 bases. Germline V gene lookup returns CDR1 SGHAT and CDR2 FQNNGV. CDR3 length equals 19 residues. With 1 base clipped from V and 2 bases from J, the junction kept 13 bases outside the gene matches. CDR3 sequence: CASSLGWSGGGLGNQPQHF. CDR3 bases: TGTGCCAGCAGCTTAGGGTGGTCAGGGGGCGGATTGGGCAATCAGCCCCAGCATTTT.

In this sample, this clonotype turned up once. V and J are TRBV5-5 and TRBJ2-7; TRBD1 or TRBD2 may be the D gene (6 bases each). Germline V gene data show CDR1 as SGHKS and CDR2 as YYEKEE (reference sequence). This CDR3 has 15 residues. Trimming shortened V by 0 bases and J by 0 bases, and 10 bases separated the two germline ends. The CDR3 nucleotides are TGTGCCAGCAGCTTGGTAGGGGGGAGCTCCTACGAGCAGTACTTC. Amino acid sequence: CASSLVGGSSYEQYF. The complete variable domain, with remaining parts taken from reference TRBV5-5 and TRBJ2-7, reads DAGVTQSPTHLIKTRGQQVTLRCSPISGHKSVSWYQQVLGQGPQFIFQYYEKEERGRGNFPDRFSARQFPNYSSELNVNALLLGDSALYLCASSLVGGSSYEQYFGPGTRLTVT.

Many counts were recorded for this clonotype. The rearrangement joins TRBV5-1 to TRBJ2-5; the match to TRBD1 covers 7 bases. The ends lost 4 bases at V and 2 bases at J; junction bases unmatched: 5. Germline lookup yields CDR1 SGHRS and CDR2 YFSETQ. The CDR3 consists of 14 residues. The CDR3 region is CASSPGTVQETQYF. The CDR3 DNA is TGCGCCAGCAGCCCCGGGACAGTACAAGAGACCCAGTACTTC.

The V call is TRBV5-1, the J call TRBJ1-5; D gene uncertain. This CDR3 contains 17 residues. Per the germline V gene, CDR1 is SGHRS and CDR2 is YFSETQ. The V end lost 2 bases, the J end lost 3 bases, and 18 bases lay between the germline ends. The CDR3 bases are TGCGCCAGCAGCTTAGAACCGACGTCAGTCACCAATCAGCCCCAGCATTTT. Its protein is CASSLEPTSVTNQPQHF.